Included here is one T cell receptor beta chain sequence, with context. This sample stems from a study of blood T cell repertoires in COVID-19. Study at large: The cDNA or gDNA used as material had been derived from T cells, B-cell-depleted T cells, or PBMCs.

Trimming pared 0 bases from V and 8 bases from J, leaving 8 bases between. The germline gives CDR1 SGHRS, CDR2 YFSETQ. The length of the CDR3 is 13 residues. TCRdb's table, derived via immunoSEQ multiplex PCR, lists solely in-frame clones and lacks some. The repertoire holds about 140,000 clones, with around three quarters as singletons. Sequences were obtained from peripheral blood. The chain is built from TRBV5-1 and TRBJ1-4; no reliable D call. The clonotype comes from a man older than 75 with acute or convalescent COVID-19. CDR3 protein: CASSLAGGEKLFF. CDR3 sequence (DNA): TGCGCCAGCAGCTTGGCGGGAGGGGAAAAACTGTTTTTT.